This TCR beta chain was observed in a study of blood T cell repertoires in COVID-19. About the research overall: From T cells, B-cell-depleted T cells, or PBMCs came the material, which was cDNA or gDNA.

Per germline, CDR1 SGHVS and CDR2 FNYEAQ. Unmatched junction bases numbered 22, after V lost 4 bases and J lost 5 bases. The CDR3 totals 20 residues. The data were produced by immunoSEQ multiplex PCR, yet TCRdb's version contains in-frame clones alone and is incomplete. The top ten clones hold about 10% of a sample with 140,000 or so clones, around nine tenths of them seen once. The clonotype was recovered from a man aged 60 to 69 with active or convalescent COVID-19. The sample was peripheral blood. This chain links TRBV7-6 with TRBJ2-5; TRBD2 matches 10 bases. The CDR3: CASSSSYDWTSGGWVETQYF. The CDR3 nucleotides are TGTGCCAGCAGCTCTTCGTATGACTGGACTAGCGGTGGTTGGGTGGAGACCCAGTACTTC.